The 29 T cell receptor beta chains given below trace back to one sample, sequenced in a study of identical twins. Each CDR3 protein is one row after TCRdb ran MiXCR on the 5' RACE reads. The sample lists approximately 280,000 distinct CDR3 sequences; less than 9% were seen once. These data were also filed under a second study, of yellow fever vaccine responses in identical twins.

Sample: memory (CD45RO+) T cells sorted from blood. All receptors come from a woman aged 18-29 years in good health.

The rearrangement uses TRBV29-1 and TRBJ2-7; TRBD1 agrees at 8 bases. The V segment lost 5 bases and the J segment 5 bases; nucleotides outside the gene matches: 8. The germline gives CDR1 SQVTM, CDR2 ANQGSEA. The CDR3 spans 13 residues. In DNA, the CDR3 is TGCAGCGTTAGTGGCAGGGGGCTTGACGAGCAGTACTTC. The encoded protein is CSVSGRGLDEQYF.

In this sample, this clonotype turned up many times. CDR3 in amino acids: CASKKTGNNEQFF. The CDR3 nucleotides are TGTGCCAGCAAGAAAACGGGGAACAATGAGCAGTTCTTC. The V gene is TRBV6-1, the J gene TRBJ2-1; D is possibly TRBD2 (5 bases). Germline V gene sequence: CDR1 MNHNS, CDR2 SASEGT. V shed 7 bases and J shed 5 bases, with 12 bases lying between them. This CDR3 region has 13 residues.

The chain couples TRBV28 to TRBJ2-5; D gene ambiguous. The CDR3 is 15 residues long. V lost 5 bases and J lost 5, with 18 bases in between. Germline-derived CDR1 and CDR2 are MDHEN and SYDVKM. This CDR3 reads CASSPPISFGETQYF. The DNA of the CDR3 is TGTGCCAGCAGTCCCCCCATTAGCTTTGGTGAGACCCAGTACTTC.

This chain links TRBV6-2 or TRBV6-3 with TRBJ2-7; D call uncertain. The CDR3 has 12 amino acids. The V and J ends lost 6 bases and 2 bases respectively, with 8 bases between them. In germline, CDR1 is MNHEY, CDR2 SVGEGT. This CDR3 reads CASSQVPYEQYV. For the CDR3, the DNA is TGTGCCAGCAGCCAAGTCCCCTACGAGCAGTACGTC.

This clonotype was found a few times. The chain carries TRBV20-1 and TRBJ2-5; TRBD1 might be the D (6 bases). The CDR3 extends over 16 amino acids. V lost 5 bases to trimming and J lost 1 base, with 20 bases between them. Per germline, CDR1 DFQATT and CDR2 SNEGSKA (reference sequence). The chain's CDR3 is CSAEGFGTTSQETQYF. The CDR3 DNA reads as TGCAGTGCTGAGGGCTTCGGGACAACCTCCCAAGAGACCCAGTACTTC.

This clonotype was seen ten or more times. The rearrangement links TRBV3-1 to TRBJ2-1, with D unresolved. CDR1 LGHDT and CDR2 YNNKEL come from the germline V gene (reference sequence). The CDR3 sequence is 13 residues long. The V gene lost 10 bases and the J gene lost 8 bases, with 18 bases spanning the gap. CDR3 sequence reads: CATGPGLGYEQFF. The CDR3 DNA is TGTGCCACTGGACCGGGCCTCGGTTATGAGCAGTTCTTC.

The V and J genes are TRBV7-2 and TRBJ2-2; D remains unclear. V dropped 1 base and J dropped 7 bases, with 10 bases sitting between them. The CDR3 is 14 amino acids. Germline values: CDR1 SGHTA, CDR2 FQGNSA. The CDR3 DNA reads TGTGCCAGCAGCTTAGAAGGCGCATACGGGGAGCTGTTTTTT. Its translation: CASSLEGAYGELFF.

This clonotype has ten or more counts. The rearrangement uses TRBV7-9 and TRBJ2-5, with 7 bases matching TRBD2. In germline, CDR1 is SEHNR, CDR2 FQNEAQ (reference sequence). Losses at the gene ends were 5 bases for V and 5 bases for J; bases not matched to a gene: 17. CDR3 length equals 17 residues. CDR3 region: CASSPNWDYQSSETQYF. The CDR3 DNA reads TGTGCCAGCAGCCCGAACTGGGACTACCAAAGCTCTGAGACCCAGTACTTC.

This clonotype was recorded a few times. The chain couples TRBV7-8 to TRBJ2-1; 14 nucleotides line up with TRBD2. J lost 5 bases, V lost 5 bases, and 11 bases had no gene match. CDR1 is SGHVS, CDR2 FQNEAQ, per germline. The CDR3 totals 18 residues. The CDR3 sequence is CASSPGRLAGGPNNEQFF. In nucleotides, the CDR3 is TGTGCCAGCAGCCCCGGTCGACTAGCGGGGGGGCCGAACAATGAGCAGTTCTTC.

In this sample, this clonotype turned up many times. CDR3 in amino acids: CAISDGTYEQYF. The CDR3 DNA reads TGTGCCATCAGTGACGGGACCTACGAGCAGTACTTC. J is TRBJ2-7 and V is TRBV10-3; maybe TRBD2 (5 bases). CDR1 and CDR2 (germline): ENHRY, SYGVKD. Deletions cut 3 bases from V and 2 bases from J, with 5 bases between. The length of the CDR3 is 12 residues.

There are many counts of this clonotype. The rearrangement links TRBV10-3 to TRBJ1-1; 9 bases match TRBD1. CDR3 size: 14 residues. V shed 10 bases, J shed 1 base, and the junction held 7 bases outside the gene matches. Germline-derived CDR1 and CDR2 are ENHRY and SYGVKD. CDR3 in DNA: TGTGCCACCTGCAGACAGGGGGAGAACACTGAAGCTTTCTTT. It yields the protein CATCRQGENTEAFF.

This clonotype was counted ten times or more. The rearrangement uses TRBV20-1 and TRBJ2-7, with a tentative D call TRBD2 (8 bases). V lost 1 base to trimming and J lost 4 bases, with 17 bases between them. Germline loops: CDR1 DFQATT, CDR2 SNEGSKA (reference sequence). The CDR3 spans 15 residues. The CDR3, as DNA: TGCAGTGCTAGAGTGCGGGTAGCGGGACAGTACGAGCAGTACTTC. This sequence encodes CSARVRVAGQYEQYF.

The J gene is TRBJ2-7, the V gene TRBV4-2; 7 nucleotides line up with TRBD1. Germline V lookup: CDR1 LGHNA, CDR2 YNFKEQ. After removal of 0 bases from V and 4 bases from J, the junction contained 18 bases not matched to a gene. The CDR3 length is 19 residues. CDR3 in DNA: TGTGCCAGCAGCCAAGATTCCACCAAAAACAGGGGCCCCCCGTACGAGCAGTACTTC. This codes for CASSQDSTKNRGPPYEQYF.

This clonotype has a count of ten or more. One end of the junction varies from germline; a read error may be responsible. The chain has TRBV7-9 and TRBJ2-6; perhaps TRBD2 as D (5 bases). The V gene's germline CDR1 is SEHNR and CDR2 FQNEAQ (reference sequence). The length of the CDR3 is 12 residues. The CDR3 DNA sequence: TGTGCCAGCAGCCCCGGGGTCAACGTCCTGACTTTC. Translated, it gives CASSPGVNVLTF.

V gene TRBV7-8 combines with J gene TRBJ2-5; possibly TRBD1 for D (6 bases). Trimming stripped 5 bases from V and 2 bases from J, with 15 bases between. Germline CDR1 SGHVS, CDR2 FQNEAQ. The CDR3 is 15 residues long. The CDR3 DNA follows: TGTGCCAGCAGCCGGGGCAGGGGTACACAAGAGACCCAGTACTTC. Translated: CASSRGRGTQETQYF.

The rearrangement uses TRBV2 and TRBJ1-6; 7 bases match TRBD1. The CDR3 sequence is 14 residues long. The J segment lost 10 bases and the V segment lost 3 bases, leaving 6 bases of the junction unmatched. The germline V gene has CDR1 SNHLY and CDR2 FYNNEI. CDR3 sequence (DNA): TGTGCCAGCAGTGACAGGGGGGAGGGATCACCCCTCCACTTT. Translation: CASSDRGEGSPLHF.

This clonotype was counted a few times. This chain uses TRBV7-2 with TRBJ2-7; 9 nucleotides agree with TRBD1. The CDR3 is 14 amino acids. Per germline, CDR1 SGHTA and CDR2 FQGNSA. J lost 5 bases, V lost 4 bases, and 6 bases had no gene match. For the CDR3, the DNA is TGTGCCAGCAGCTCCTTTACAGGGGGCAACGAGCAGTACGTC. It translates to CASSSFTGGNEQYV.

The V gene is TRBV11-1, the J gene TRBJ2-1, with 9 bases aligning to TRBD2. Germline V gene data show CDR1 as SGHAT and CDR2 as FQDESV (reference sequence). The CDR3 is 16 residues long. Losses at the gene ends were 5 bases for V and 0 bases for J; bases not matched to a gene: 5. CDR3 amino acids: CASSEGLAYSYNEQFF. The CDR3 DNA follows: TGTGCCAGCAGCGAGGGACTAGCCTACTCCTACAATGAGCAGTTCTTC.

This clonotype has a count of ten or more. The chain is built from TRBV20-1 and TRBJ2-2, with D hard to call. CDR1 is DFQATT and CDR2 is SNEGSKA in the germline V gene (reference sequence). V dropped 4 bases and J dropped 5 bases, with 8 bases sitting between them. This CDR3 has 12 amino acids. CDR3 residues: CSAKVTTGELFF. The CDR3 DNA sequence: TGCAGTGCTAAAGTGACGACCGGGGAGCTGTTTTTT.

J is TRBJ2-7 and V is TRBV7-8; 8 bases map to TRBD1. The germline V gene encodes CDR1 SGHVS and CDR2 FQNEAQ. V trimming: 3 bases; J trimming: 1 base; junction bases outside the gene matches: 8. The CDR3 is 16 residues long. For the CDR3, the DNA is TGTGCCAGCAGCTTGGGACAGGATTGGGAGTCCTACGAGCAGTACTTC. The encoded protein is CASSLGQDWESYEQYF.

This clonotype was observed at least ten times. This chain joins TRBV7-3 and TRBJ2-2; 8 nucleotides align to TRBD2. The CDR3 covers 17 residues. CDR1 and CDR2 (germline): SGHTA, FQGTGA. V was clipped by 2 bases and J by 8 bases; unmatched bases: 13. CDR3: CASSLDSSGTDLGELFF. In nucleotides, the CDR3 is TGTGCCAGCAGCTTAGACAGTAGCGGGACCGATCTTGGGGAGCTGTTTTTT.

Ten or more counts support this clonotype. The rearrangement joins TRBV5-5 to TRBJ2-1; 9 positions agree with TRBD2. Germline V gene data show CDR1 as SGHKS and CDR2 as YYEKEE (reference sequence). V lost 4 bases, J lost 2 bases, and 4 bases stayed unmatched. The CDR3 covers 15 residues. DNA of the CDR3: TGTGCCAGCAGCGTCCTAGCGGGGACCTACAATGAGCAGTTCTTC. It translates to CASSVLAGTYNEQFF.

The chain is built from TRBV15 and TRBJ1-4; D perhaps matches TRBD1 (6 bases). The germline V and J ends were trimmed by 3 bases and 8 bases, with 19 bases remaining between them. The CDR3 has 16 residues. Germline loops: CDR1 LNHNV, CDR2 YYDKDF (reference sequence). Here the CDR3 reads CATSRDQGSIAEKLFF. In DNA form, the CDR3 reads TGTGCCACCAGCAGGGACCAGGGGTCGATCGCGGAAAAACTGTTTTTT.

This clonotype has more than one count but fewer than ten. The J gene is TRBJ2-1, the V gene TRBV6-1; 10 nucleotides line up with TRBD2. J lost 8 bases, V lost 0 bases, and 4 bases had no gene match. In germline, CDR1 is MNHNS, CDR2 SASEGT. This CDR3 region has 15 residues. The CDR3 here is CASSEASGGADEQFF. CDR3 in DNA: TGTGCCAGCAGTGAAGCGAGCGGGGGGGCCGATGAGCAGTTCTTC.

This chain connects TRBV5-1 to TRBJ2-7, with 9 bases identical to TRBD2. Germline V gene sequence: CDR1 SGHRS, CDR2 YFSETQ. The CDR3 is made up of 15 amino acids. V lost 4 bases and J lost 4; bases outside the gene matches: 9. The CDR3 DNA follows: TGCGCCAGCAGCCCTGGACTAGCGACATATTACGAGCAGTACTTC. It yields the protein CASSPGLATYYEQYF.

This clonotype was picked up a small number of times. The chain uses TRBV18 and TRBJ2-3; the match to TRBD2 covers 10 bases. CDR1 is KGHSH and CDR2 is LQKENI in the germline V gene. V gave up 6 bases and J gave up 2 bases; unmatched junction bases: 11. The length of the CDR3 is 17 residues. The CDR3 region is CASSRTRTSGNTDTQYF. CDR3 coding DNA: TGTGCCAGCTCGCGTACCCGGACTAGCGGTAACACAGATACGCAGTATTTT. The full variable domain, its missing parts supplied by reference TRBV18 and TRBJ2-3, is NAGVMQNPRHLVRRRGQEARLRCSPMKGHSHVYWYRQLPEEGLKFMVYLQKENIIDESGMPKERFSAEFPKEGPSILRIQQVVRGDSAAYFCASSRTRTSGNTDTQYFGPGTRLTVL.

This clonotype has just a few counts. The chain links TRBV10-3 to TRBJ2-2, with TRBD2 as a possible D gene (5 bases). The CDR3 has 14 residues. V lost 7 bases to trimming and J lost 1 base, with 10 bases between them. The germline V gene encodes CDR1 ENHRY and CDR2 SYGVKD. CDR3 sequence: CAITLTRNTGELFF. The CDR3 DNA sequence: TGTGCCATCACCTTAACTAGGAACACCGGGGAGCTGTTTTTT.

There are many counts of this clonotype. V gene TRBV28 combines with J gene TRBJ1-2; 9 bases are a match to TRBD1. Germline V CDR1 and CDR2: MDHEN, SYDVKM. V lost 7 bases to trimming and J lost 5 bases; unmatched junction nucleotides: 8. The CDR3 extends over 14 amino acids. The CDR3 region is CASIEGTGTYGYTF. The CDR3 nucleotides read TGTGCCAGCATTGAAGGGACAGGGACATATGGCTACACCTTC.

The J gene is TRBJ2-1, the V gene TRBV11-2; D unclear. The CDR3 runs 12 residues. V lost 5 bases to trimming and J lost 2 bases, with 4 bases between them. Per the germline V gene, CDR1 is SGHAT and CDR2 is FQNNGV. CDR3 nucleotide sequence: TGTGCCAGCAGCCTACCCTACAATGAGCAGTTCTTC. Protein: CASSLPYNEQFF. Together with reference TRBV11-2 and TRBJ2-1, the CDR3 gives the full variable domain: EAGVAQSPRYKIIEKRQSVAFWCNPISGHATLYWYQQILGQGPKLLIQFQNNGVVDDSQLPKDRFSAERLKGVDSTLKIQPAKLEDSAVYLCASSLPYNEQFFGPGTRLTVL.